These T cell receptor beta chains were read from a single sample in a study of CXCR3-negative and CXCR3-positive naive CD8 T cells. For each CDR3 protein, TCRdb gives one entry from its re-call of the 5' RACE reads, without DNA. The data show roughly 99,000 distinct CDR3 sequences, and the top ten clones hold 0.85% to 1.4%. The sample comprised naive CXCR3+ CD8+ T cells from blood. These receptors were taken from a human donor in good health. Some clones in this sample may be carry-over from other donors' samples. Both conserved end residues are part of each CDR3.

TRBV29-1	TRBJ1-1	CSVADRESTEAFF
TRBV7-2	TRBJ2-1	CASSPMTDYNEQFF
TRBV29-1	TRBJ2-7	CSVETKPYEQYF
TRBV6-2/TRBV6-3	TRBJ2-3	CASSQTSGGADTQYF
TRBV10-1	TRBJ2-1	CASSPIDVYEQFF
TRBV7-9	TRBJ1-1	CASSPATGTEAFF
TRBV5-4	TRBJ1-3	CASSPDSAGDTIYF
TRBV7-2	TRBJ2-7	CASSLGLAPYEQYF
TRBV19	TRBJ2-1	CASSILRGSYNEQFF
TRBV7-9	TRBJ2-2	CASSPPLPGLAENTGELFF
TRBV19	TRBJ2-1	CASSMYVNEQFF
TRBV18	TRBJ1-1	CASSPPGGVNTEAFF
TRBV4-2	TRBJ2-3	CASSQDQAGGNTDTQYF
TRBV6-5	TRBJ2-6	CASSYLGGPFSGANVLTF
TRBV29-1	TRBJ1-1	CSVYYRDRNTEAFF
TRBV27	TRBJ2-3	CASSFSSTDTQYF
TRBV4-1	TRBJ1-2	CASSQQMGGDYGYTF
TRBV29-1	TRBJ1-2	CSVRTGDRGYTF